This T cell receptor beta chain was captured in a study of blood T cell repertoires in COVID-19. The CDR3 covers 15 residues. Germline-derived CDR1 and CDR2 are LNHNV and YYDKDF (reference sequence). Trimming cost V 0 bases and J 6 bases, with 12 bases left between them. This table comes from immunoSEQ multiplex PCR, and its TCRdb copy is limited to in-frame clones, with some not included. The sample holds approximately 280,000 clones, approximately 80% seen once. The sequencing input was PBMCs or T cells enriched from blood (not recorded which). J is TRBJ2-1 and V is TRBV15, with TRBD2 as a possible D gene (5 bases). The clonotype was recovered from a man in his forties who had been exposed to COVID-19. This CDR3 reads CATSRDSAASNEQFF. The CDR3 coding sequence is TGTGCCACCAGCAGAGATTCAGCGGCGAGCAATGAGCAGTTCTTC.